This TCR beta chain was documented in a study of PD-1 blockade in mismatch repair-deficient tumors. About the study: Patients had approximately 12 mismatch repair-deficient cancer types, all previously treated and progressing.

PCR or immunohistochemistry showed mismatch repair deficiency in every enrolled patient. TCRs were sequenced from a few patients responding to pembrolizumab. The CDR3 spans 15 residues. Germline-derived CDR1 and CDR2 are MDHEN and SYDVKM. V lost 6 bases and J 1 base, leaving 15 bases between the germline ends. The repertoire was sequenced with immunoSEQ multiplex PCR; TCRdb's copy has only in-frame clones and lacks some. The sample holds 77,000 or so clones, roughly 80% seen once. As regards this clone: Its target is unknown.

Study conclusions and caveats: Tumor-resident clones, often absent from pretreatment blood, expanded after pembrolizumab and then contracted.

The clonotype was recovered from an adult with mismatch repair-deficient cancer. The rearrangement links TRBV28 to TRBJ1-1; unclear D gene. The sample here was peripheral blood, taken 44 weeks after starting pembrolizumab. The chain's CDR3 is CASSPAGVGNTEAFF. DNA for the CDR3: TGTGCCAGCAGCCCCGCGGGTGTGGGGAACACTGAAGCTTTCTTT.